This is a list of T cell receptor beta chains from one sample in a study of PD-1 blockade in classical Hodgkin lymphoma. The table came from immunoSEQ multiplex PCR; TCRdb's copy has only in-frame clones and leaves some out. The sample consists of 38,000 or so clones, approximately 69% of them appearing once. This specimen consisted of peripheral blood mononuclear cells (PBMCs), obtained before the second cycle of nivolumab. The receptors here all came from a human donor with classical Hodgkin lymphoma. The conserved cysteine and the conserved F or W are not part of the CDR3 here.

V gene	J gene	CDR3 protein
TRBV28	TRBJ1-5	ASSATGVRWPQH
TRBV29-1	TRBJ2-5	SVGGWAGGLETQY
TRBV10-3	TRBJ2-2	AISGLNTGELF
TRBV9	TRBJ2-1	ASSVGAGERNEQF
TRBV12-5	TRBJ2-1	ASAASGGAGFSHF
TRBV2	TRBJ1-3	ASSDYWGTIY
TRBV5-4	TRBJ1-1	ASSLDGVRAF
TRBV13	TRBJ2-1	ASSQEISGGNNEQF
TRBV11-3	TRBJ1-1	ASSLAGTANTEAF
TRBV5-1	TRBJ2-5	ASSLGTGVQETQY
TRBV2	TRBJ1-4	ASSAMGVTNEKLF
TRBV5-1	TRBJ1-1	ASSSTGLVGTEAF
TRBV6-5	TRBJ2-1	ASSYILAGDNEQF
TRBV9	TRBJ1-3	ASSPSLGTSGNTIY
TRBV10-3	TRBJ1-2	AISESSTRNYGYT
TRBV9	TRBJ1-1	ASSLRQETNTEAF
TRBV5-1	TRBJ2-2	ASSLESTGTGELF
TRBV28	TRBJ2-3	ASSPLAGPSTDTQY
TRBV15	TRBJ2-7	ATSQRGAYEQY
TRBV2	TRBJ2-7	ASSHQGVRNDEQY
TRBV5-4	TRBJ2-1	ASSLAASGGLNEQF
TRBV7-2	TRBJ2-7	ASSKRTGPYEQY